This T cell receptor (beta chain) was recorded in a study of T cells in Graves' hyperthyroidism and ophthalmopathy. Findings of the study overall: Most thyroid clonotypes expanded above 0.001 appeared in blood too. Ophthalmopathy cases were set apart from stable hyperthyroidism by a 13 V-J model.

Template material for amplifying TCR beta CDR3 regions consisted of RNA transcripts. When the TCR CDR3 underwent first-round RT-PCR, the HTBI primer set was used. TCRdb recomputed calls from the multiplex PCR reads with MiXCR, one row per CDR3 protein. The data contain nearly 600,000 distinct CDR3 sequences, more than 11% of them singletons. About this clonotype itself: Its antigen is not known.

With V trimmed by 3 bases and J by 7 bases, 8 bases remained unmatched. From germline, CDR1 is SEHNR and CDR2 FQNEAQ (reference sequence). The CDR3 extends over 15 amino acids. Each patient was aged 18 to 65 and had newly diagnosed hyperthyroidism of under 2 months' duration. This TCR was sampled from a young woman with Graves' hyperthyroidism that later progressed to Graves' ophthalmopathy. Material for sequencing was blood. This rearrangement joins TRBV7-9 to TRBJ1-2, with 10 nucleotides matching TRBD1. The CDR3 DNA follows: TGTGCCAGCAGCTTTAATGACAGGGGGCGCATTGGCTACACCTTC. Amino acids: CASSFNDRGRIGYTF.